This T cell receptor beta chain is from a study of shared clonotypes between healthy human individuals. As for the study in general: CD4 naive cells filled three plates per donor, CD4 memory three, CD8 naive two and CD8 memory one. Whole-study findings and limits: Among four donors, approximately 5% of naive CD4 clonotypes were found in common.

Each subset's genomic DNA was shared equally among a number of immunoSEQ plates. Measured with immunoSEQ multiplex PCR; TCRdb has only the in-frame clones, and not every one. Found here are 1,400,000 or so clones, about 98.5% of them singletons; the top ten hold 0.36%. Regarding this clone: The antigen is unknown.

A CD45RA-negative memory subset and a CD45RA+ naive subset were separated from the CD4+ cells. The CDR3 loop spans 16 amino acids. V shed 5 bases, J shed 0 bases, and the junction held 5 bases outside the gene matches. Looked up from germline, CDR1 is LNHDA and CDR2 is SQIVND (reference sequence). The gene calls are TRBV19 and TRBJ2-5; 11 bases are a match to TRBD1. The receptor comes from a man younger than 40 in good health. The specimen sequenced was naive CD4+ T cells sorted from blood. Subset specified: CD45RA+ positively selected. The CDR3 loop reads CASSSRDRGYQETQYF. As DNA, the CDR3 is TGTGCCAGTAGTTCCCGGGACAGGGGGTACCAAGAGACCCAGTACTTC.